The clone carrying this T cell receptor (beta chain) was seen ten or more times. Its target is not known. One end of the junction is discordant with germline, which a read error may explain. Sorted naive CD8 T cells, 20,000 to 1,000,000, were sequenced from 10%, 30% or 50% RNA. The data derive from a study of molecular identifiers for immune sequencing clone quantification. Study summary: Within a replicate experiment, RNA obtained from either about 21,000 or 97,000 naive CD8 cells was divided into five aliquots, and four of those aliquots were then sequenced. The study's findings and limits: Jurkat TCR RNA from one cell was spiked into approximately 1 million naive cells, and it was reportedly detectable there. In cases of identical TCR molecules sharing a barcode, highly expanded clone sizes could be underestimated.

The CDR3 is made up of 11 amino acids. Germline CDR1 reads SGHNT; CDR2 reads YYREEE (reference sequence). MiXCR, run by TCRdb on the PCR reads, gives a single entry per CDR3 protein. The profile shows 300,000 to 400,000 distinct CDR3 sequences, about a fifth of them singletons. Sequenced material: naive CD8+ T cells from blood, with Jurkat cell RNA spiked in. Subset defined: FACS-sorted CD8+CD4-CCR7+CD45RA+ naive T cells. V is TRBV5-4 and J is TRBJ1-2; D gene ambiguous. The source of this sequence is a human donor in good health. Some libraries in this study had Jurkat cell RNA spiked in. CDR3 bases: TGTGCCAGCAGCTTTGGACCCGCTAGCTCCTTC. It is translated as CASSFGPASSF.